The TCR beta chain described here comes from a study of cytomegalovirus exposure and HLA in healthy donors. Study outcomes and limitations: In a later analysis, a missense DCLRE1C variant was linked to TCR beta V- and J-gene trimming. Through in vitro validation, three CMV-associated chains were shown to be specific for CMV antigens. For presence/absence analyses, sequencing depth was assumed to be roughly uniform across donors.

In its sample, this clone was seen once. Its antigen is unidentified. Vbeta (60) and Jbeta (13) primers were used in the PCR. The table came from immunoSEQ multiplex PCR; TCRdb's copy has only in-frame clones and leaves some out. The repertoire includes roughly 130,000 clones, 65% to 90% of them detected once, and 0.95% to 1.5% sits in the top ten. The CDR3 is 13 residues long. The ends were cut back, 0 bases at V and 5 bases at J, with 6 bases in the middle. Germline V gene data show CDR1 as LNHNV and CDR2 as YYDKDF (reference sequence). Sequenced material: PBMCs. The chain recombines TRBV15 with TRBJ2-3; D is undetermined. The clonotype originates from a girl aged 2 to 10 in good health and CMV-seronegative. The CDR3 nucleotides are TGTGCCACCAGCAGAGATGAACTAGATACGCAGTATTTT. Translating it yields CATSRDELDTQYF.